This T cell receptor beta chain derives from a study of blood T cell repertoires in COVID-19 (dated by TCRdb to about 2020). About the investigation overall: Samples covering the acute and convalescent phases of COVID-19 were provided by collaborators in the United States, Italy and Spain. The material from the prospective study consisted of cDNA or gDNA derived from T cells, B-cell-depleted T cells, or PBMCs. The dataset comprised deeply sampled blood TCRbeta repertoires from subjects exposed to, actively infected with, or recovered from COVID-19. The repertoires were released in a freely available public database intended as a resource for research on the immune response to SARS-CoV-2. Samples were obtained from the ongoing ImmuneRACE study (first 160 participants) and from about 1,300 subjects provided by 6 global collaborators. Nearly every sample came with metadata listing a de-identified subject ID, COVID-19 status, age in years and sex. HLA class I and class II types, where available, came from metadata supplied by the sample provider rather than from assay-based typing.

TCRbeta CDR3 regions were amplified from genomic DNA by means of the immunoSEQ Assay, a bias-controlled multiplex PCR. Per the original workflow: The number of nucleated cells in each sample was estimated from the amplification of reference gene primers within the assay. To quantify the absolute abundance of each unique TCRbeta CDR3 rearrangement, sequence reads were collapsed and filtered. For each sample, productive Simpson clonality was calculated as the square root of Simpson's diversity index across productive rearrangements. TCRdb mirrors the immuneACCESS table, restricted to in-frame sequences. Some clones are absent from its copies; in checked studies, under half trace to an unresolved V gene, and the reason for the others is unknown. V, J and clone size reflect that table, while D and trimming were determined from the DNA. The sample profile shows fewer than 250,000 clones; under 90% of them were found once. 5.5% to 8% of the sample is held by the ten biggest clonotypes.

Samples from volunteer blood donors who had recovered from COVID-19 were contributed by a second Seattle source. Collaborating institutions collected whole blood in K2EDTA tubes following their own protocols. For TCRbeta analysis, collaborators shipped samples in one of three forms: frozen whole blood, isolated PBMCs, or DNA extracted from either of those sample types. Reading from cysteine to phenylalanine, the CDR3 counts 13 amino acids. CDR3 DNA only is kept here, 39 bases in frame from base 1. The germline V gene encodes CDR1 SGHNT and CDR2 YYREEE (reference sequence). V lost 0 bases and J lost 2 bases; the stretch between them is 5 bases long. This clone was seen a handful of times. Its antigen remains unidentified. Within one base of it there is no much larger clone, and no base qualities were kept. Broader findings and caveats from the paper: The amount of clinical and demographic metadata varied by source and participant and was provided uncurated.

The specimen was peripheral blood. The sequence derives from a man between 60 and 75 years old who had recovered from COVID-19. The V and J genes are TRBV5-4 and TRBJ1-2; the D gene remains uncertain. The sequenced DNA is TGTGCCAGCAGCTTGGAGGAGAACTATGGCTACACCTTC. This encodes CASSLEENYGYTF.